This record covers a single T cell receptor (beta chain). Its antigen is currently unknown. These data originate in a study of T cells in Graves' hyperthyroidism and ophthalmopathy. In the study overall: Peripheral blood samples were taken at initial diagnosis, prior to any treatment. Findings and limits, study-wide: Also found in blood were most expanded thyroid clonotypes above 0.001.

The germline V gene encodes CDR1 SEHNR and CDR2 FQNEAQ (reference sequence). V lost 6 bases and J lost 4; bases outside the gene matches: 7. This CDR3 spans 14 amino acids. RNA transcripts were the template for amplifying TCR beta CDR3 regions. The primer set for the first-round RT-PCR of the TCR CDR3 was HTBI. MiXCR was run by TCRdb on the multiplex PCR reads, yielding one entry per CDR3 protein. The sample lists 550,000 to 800,000 distinct CDR3 sequences, less than 20% occurring once. Graves' hyperthyroidism was deemed stable absent ophthalmopathy progression within 18 months. V is TRBV7-9 and J is TRBJ2-3, with 7 bases matching TRBD2. The TCR sequence derives from a young man with Graves' hyperthyroidism. The sample comprised blood. CDR3 protein: CASSSDGGADTQYF. For the CDR3, the DNA is TGTGCCAGCAGTTCGGATGGGGGGGCAGATACGCAGTATTTT.